The 14 T cell receptor beta chains below were found in one sample sequenced in a study of radiation and T cells in renal cell carcinoma. TCRdb's table, derived via immunoSEQ multiplex PCR, lists solely in-frame clones and lacks some. The sample lists roughly 120,000 clones, about four fifths occurring once. Described time point: baseline pretreatment blood. Treatment: 15 Gy SBRT to primary tumor, nephrectomy 4 weeks later. The specimen was blood, collected from a patient whose treatment included radiotherapy and nephrectomy. Every receptor here comes from an older woman with renal cell carcinoma.

The chain combines TRBV6-1 with TRBJ2-7; tentative D call: TRBD1 (5 bases). Trimming pared 6 bases from V and 10 bases from J, leaving 13 bases between. This CDR3 is 11 amino acids long. The germline V gene encodes CDR1 MNHNS and CDR2 SASEGT. The CDR3 DNA follows: TGTGCCAGCAGAAGCAGGGTAAAACAGTACTTC. This encodes CASRSRVKQYF.

The table lists this clone with a count of one. J is TRBJ2-3 and V is TRBV4-2; TRBD2 aligns across 11 bases. The CDR3 has 16 residues. V trimming: 2 bases; J trimming: 5 bases; junction bases outside the gene matches: 6. CDR1 and CDR2 from the germline V gene are LGHNA and YNFKEQ. CDR3 sequence (DNA): TGTGCCAGCAGCCAACCTAGCGGGGGGCACGTAGATACGCAGTATTTT. This translates into CASSQPSGGHVDTQYF.

This chain joins TRBV7-2 and TRBJ2-7; TRBD2 matches at 10 bases. Germline trimming cut 2 bases from V and 3 bases from J; bases unmatched to any gene: 13. The CDR3 is 18 amino acids. Germline V gene data show CDR1 as SGHTA and CDR2 as FQGNSA. The CDR3 DNA reads TGTGCCAGCAGCTTACTCCAATCTAGCGGGAGATCCCACTACGAGCAGTACTTC. Translated, it gives CASSLLQSSGRSHYEQYF.

The chain is built from TRBV19 and TRBJ2-1; 9 nucleotides match TRBD2. This CDR3 has 15 amino acids. V dropped 6 bases and J dropped 5; count of bases not matched to a gene: 8. The germline V gene has CDR1 LNHDA and CDR2 SQIVND (reference sequence). The CDR3 is CASRLVTSGDNEQFF. As DNA, the CDR3 is TGTGCCAGTAGGCTTGTGACTAGCGGAGACAATGAGCAGTTCTTC.

The chain uses TRBV5-1 and TRBJ2-1, with 7 bases aligning to TRBD1. This CDR3 is 16 amino acids long. Germline V CDR1 and CDR2: SGHRS, YFSETQ. V lost 4 bases to trimming and J lost 1 base; unmatched junction nucleotides: 8. The CDR3 loop is CASSPQWTGSYNEQFF. For the CDR3, the DNA is TGCGCCAGCAGCCCACAATGGACAGGATCCTACAATGAGCAGTTCTTC.

The chain couples TRBV5-6 to TRBJ2-1; TRBD2 is a possible D gene (6 bases). V was cut by 0 bases and J by 6 bases, with 16 bases left in between. The germline V gene has CDR1 SGHDT and CDR2 YYEEEE. There are 16 residues in the CDR3. The CDR3 DNA reads TGTGCCAGCAGCTTGGACTCGGGACTCCTTAGCAATGAGCAGTTCTTC. Translation gives CASSLDSGLLSNEQFF.

V usage is TRBV18 and J usage is TRBJ1-3, with D possibly being TRBD1 (6 bases). V gave up 5 bases and J gave up 0 bases, with 14 bases separating them. CDR1 is KGHSH and CDR2 is LQKENI in the germline V gene. This CDR3 is built from 16 residues. The CDR3 sequence is CASSASRGGSGNTIYF. CDR3 DNA: TGTGCCAGCTCAGCTTCCCGAGGGGGCTCTGGAAACACCATATATTTT.

The chain uses TRBV25-1 and TRBJ2-7; either TRBD1 or TRBD2 may supply D (6 bases each). CDR1 MGHDK and CDR2 SYGVNS come from the germline V gene. The CDR3 length is 14 residues. With 7 bases removed from V and 0 bases from J, the gap between germline ends came to 13 bases. CDR3 in amino acids: CASTRGGYSYEQYF. Written as DNA, the CDR3 is TGTGCCAGCACCCGAGGGGGGTACTCCTACGAGCAGTACTTC.

The CDR3 protein is CASSALQGRVRNQPQHF. The CDR3 bases are TGTGCCAGCAGTGCGCTCCAGGGGCGAGTTCGGAATCAGCCCCAGCATTTT. The rearrangement links TRBV27 to TRBJ1-5, with TRBD1 as a possible D gene (6 bases). The germline V gene has CDR1 MNHEY and CDR2 SMNVEV (reference sequence). There are 17 residues in the CDR3. Trimming took off 5 bases at V and 4 bases at J, with 21 bases between the two ends.

The chain is built from TRBV5-4 and TRBJ2-1; TRBD2 agrees at 13 bases. Per germline, CDR1 SGHNT and CDR2 YYREEE (reference sequence). CDR3 length equals 16 residues. V was pared by 0 bases and J by 3 bases, with 0 bases of the junction left unmatched. DNA of the CDR3: TGTGCCAGCAGCTTGGGACTAGCGGGGGGCTACAATGAGCAGTTCTTC. Residues: CASSLGLAGGYNEQFF.

The chain joins TRBV5-6 to TRBJ2-7; 8 nucleotides match TRBD1. V lost 0 bases, J lost 6 bases, and 11 bases stayed unmatched. Germline loops: CDR1 SGHDT, CDR2 YYEEEE. This CDR3 has 16 amino acids. As DNA, the CDR3 is TGTGCCAGCAGCTTGGTTAGGGACAGGCGTCACGGCGAGCAGTACTTC. It translates to CASSLVRDRRHGEQYF.

On this clone: An end of the junction differs from the germline gene, which may be a read error. The rearrangement joins TRBV29-1 to TRBJ2-7; tentative D call: TRBD1 (5 bases). The length of the CDR3 is 11 residues. Germline CDR1 reads SQVTM; CDR2 reads ANQGSEA. The CDR3: CSVEEGRVLSF. CDR3 in DNA: TGCAGCGTTGAAGAAGGCAGGGTCTTGAGCTTC.

The gene calls are TRBV18 and TRBJ1-2, with a possible D match to TRBD1 (5 bases). V was pared by 3 bases and J by 8 bases, with 10 bases between. Germline CDR1 reads KGHSH; CDR2 reads LQKENI. This CDR3 is built from 12 residues. CDR3 sequence reads: CASSPRAGGYTF. The CDR3 bases are TGTGCCAGCTCACCCAGGGCTGGGGGCTACACCTTC.

The DNA of the CDR3 is TGTGCCAGCAGTGACTGGACCCGCTACGAGCAGTACTTC. Residues: CASSDWTRYEQYF. The V call is TRBV2, the J call TRBJ2-7; D gene unclear. There are 13 residues in the CDR3. The germline V gene encodes CDR1 SNHLY and CDR2 FYNNEI. V was shortened by 3 bases and J by 3 bases, with 9 bases between the two germline ends.